This TCR beta chain was identified in a study of cytomegalovirus exposure and HLA in healthy donors. Trimming cost V 5 bases and J 7 bases, with 12 bases left between them. CDR1 SGHTA and CDR2 FQGNSA come from the germline V gene. The CDR3 consists of 13 residues. The PCR used 60 Vbeta and 13 Jbeta primers. Generated by immunoSEQ multiplex PCR, the TCRdb table keeps only in-frame clones and is missing some. The sample holds 85,000 to 130,000 clones, 65% to 80% seen once. The chain has TRBV7-2 and TRBJ1-5; D is possibly TRBD1 (6 bases). Sequenced sample: PBMCs. This clonotype was obtained from a male donor in good health and CMV-seropositive. The CDR3: CASSGRGRQPQHF. The CDR3 nucleotides read TGTGCCAGCAGCGGCAGGGGTAGGCAGCCCCAGCATTTT.